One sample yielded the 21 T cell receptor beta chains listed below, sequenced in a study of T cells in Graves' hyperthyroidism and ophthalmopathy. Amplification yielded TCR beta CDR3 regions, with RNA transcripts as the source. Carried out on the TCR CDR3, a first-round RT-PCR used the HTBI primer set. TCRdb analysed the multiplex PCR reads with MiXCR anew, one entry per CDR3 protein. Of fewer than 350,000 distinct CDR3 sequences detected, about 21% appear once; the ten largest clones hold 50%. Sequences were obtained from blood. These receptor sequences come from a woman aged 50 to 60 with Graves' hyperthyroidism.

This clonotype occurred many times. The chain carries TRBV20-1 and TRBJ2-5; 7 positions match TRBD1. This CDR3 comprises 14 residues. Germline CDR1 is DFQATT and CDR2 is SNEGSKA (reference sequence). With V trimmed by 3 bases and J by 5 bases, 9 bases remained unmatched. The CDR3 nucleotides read TGCAGTGCTAGGACTACGCAGGGGGAGGAGACCCAGTACTTC. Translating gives CSARTTQGEETQYF.

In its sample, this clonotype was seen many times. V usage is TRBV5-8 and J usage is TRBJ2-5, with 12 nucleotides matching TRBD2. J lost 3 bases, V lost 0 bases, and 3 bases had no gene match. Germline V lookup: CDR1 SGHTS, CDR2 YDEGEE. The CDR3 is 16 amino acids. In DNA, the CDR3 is TGTGCCAGCAGCTTGGGACTAGCGGGAGTTGAAGAGACCCAGTACTTC. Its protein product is CASSLGLAGVEETQYF.

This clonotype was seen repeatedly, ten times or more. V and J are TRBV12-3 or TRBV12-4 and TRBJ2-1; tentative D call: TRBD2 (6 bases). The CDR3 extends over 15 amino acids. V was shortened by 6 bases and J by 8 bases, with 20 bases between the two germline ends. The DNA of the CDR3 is TGTGCCAGCAGCGGAGGGGCTAGCCGGGCGGATGAGCAGTTCTTC. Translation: CASSGGASRADEQFF.

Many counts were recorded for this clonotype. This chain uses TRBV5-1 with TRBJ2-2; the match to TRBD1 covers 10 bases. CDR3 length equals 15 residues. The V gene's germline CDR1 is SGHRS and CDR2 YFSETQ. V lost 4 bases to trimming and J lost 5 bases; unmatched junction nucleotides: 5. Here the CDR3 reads CASSGGQGYTGELFF. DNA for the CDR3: TGCGCCAGCAGCGGGGGACAGGGGTATACCGGGGAGCTGTTTTTT. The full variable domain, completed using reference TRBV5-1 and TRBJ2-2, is KAGVTQTPRYLIKTRGQQVTLSCSPISGHRSVSWYQQTPGQGLQFLFEYFSETQRNKGNFPGRFSGRQFSNSRSEMNVSTLELGDSALYLCASSGGQGYTGELFFGEGSRLTVL.

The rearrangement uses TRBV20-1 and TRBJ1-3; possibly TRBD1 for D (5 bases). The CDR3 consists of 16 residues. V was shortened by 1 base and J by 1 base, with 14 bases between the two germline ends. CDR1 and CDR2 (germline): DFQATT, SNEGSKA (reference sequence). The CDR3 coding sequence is TGCAGTGCTAGAGGTTACCAGGGTGATTCTGGAAACACCATATATTTT. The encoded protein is CSARGYQGDSGNTIYF.

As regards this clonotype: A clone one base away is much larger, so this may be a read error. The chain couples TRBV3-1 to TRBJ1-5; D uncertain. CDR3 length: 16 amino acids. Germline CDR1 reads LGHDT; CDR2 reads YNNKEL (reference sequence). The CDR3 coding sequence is TGTGCCAGCGGCCAAGGCAAGGTGATCCGCAATCAGCCCCAGCATTTT. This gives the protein CASGQGKVIRNQPQHF.

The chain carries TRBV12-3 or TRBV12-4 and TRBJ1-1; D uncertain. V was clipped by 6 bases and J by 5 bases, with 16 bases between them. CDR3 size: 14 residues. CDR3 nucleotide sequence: TGTGCCAGCAGCCAGGACCCACAATGGACTGAAGCTTTCTTT. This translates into CASSQDPQWTEAFF.

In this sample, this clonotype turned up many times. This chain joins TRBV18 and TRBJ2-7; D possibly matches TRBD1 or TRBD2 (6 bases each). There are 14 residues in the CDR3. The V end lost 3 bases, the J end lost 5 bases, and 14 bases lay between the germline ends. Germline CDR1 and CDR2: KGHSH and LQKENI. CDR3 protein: CASSPGGAFHEQYF. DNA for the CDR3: TGTGCCAGCTCACCCGGGGGCGCTTTCCACGAGCAGTACTTC.

Written as DNA, the CDR3 is TGTGCCAGCAGCTCTGACAGGGTAAGAGTGGTAGCCTACGAGCAGTACTTC. This codes for CASSSDRVRVVAYEQYF. The chain carries TRBV5-5 and TRBJ2-7, with 7 bases lining up with TRBD1. Trimming at V came to 3 bases and at J to 2 bases, leaving 14 bases not matched to a gene. This CDR3 is built from 17 residues. Germline CDR1 SGHKS, CDR2 YYEKEE (reference sequence).

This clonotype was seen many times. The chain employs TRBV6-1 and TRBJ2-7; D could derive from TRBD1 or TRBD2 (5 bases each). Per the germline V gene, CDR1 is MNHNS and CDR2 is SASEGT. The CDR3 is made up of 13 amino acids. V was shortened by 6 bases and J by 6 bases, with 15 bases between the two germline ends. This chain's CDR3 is CASRMGPRGEQYF. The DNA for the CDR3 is TGTGCCAGCAGGATGGGACCGAGGGGCGAGCAGTACTTC.

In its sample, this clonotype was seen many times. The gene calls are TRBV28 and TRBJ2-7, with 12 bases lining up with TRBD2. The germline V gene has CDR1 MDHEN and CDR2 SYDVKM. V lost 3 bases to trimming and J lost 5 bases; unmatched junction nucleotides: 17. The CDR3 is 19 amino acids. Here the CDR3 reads CASSFLSLLAGGRANEQYF. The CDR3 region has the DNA TGTGCCAGCAGTTTTCTCTCATTACTAGCGGGAGGAAGAGCCAACGAGCAGTACTTC.

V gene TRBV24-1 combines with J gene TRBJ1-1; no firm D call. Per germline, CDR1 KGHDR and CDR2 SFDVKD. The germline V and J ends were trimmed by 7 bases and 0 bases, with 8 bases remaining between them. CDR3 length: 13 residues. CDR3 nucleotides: TGTGCCACCAGAGGACTCCTGAACACTGAAGCTTTCTTT. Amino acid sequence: CATRGLLNTEAFF.

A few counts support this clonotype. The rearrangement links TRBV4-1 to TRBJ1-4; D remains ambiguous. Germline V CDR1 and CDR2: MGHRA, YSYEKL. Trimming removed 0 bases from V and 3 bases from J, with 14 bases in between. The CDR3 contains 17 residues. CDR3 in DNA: TGCGCCAGCAGCCAAGATCCCCTGGGAGAGGCTAATGAAAAACTGTTTTTT. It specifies CASSQDPLGEANEKLFF.

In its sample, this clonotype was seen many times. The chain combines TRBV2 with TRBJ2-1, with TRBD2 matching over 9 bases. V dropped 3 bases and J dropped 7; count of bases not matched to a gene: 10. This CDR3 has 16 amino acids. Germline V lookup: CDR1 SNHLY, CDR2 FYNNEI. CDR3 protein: CASSELEGAGGNEQFF. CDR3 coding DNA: TGTGCCAGCAGTGAGTTGGAGGGAGCGGGGGGAAATGAGCAGTTCTTC.

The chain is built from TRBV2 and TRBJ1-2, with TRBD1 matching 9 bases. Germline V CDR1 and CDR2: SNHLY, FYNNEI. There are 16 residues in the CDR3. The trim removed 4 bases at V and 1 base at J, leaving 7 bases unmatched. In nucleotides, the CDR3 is TGTGCCAGCAGTGTTACAGGGGGCGAAATTAACTATGGCTACACCTTC. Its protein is CASSVTGGEINYGYTF.

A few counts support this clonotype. The CDR3 DNA reads as TGCAGTGCTAGAGCGAGTGAACCATCGTACCAAGAGACCCAGTACTTC. Protein sequence: CSARASEPSYQETQYF. This chain connects TRBV20-1 to TRBJ2-5; D is undetermined. Trimming pared 1 base from V and 0 bases from J, leaving 15 bases between. The CDR3 extends over 16 amino acids. Germline V gene data show CDR1 as DFQATT and CDR2 as SNEGSKA (reference sequence).

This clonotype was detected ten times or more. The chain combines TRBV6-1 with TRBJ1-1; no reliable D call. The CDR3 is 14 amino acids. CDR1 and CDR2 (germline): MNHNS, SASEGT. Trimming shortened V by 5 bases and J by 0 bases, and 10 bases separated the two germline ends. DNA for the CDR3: TGTGCCAGCAGTCCGGACCCGTTGAACACTGAAGCTTTCTTT. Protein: CASSPDPLNTEAFF.

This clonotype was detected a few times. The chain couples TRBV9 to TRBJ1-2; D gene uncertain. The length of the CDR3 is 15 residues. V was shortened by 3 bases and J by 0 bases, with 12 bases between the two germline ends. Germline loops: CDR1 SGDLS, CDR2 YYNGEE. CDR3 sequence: CASSGSYSTNYGYTF. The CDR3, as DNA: TGTGCCAGCAGCGGGTCTTACAGCACTAACTATGGCTACACCTTC.

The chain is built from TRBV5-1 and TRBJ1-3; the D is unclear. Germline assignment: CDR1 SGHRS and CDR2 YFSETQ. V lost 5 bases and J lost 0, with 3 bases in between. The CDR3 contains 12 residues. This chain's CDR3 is CASRDSGNTIYF. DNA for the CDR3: TGCGCCAGCAGGGACTCTGGAAACACCATATATTTT. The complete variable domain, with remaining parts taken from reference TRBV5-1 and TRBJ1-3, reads KAGVTQTPRYLIKTRGQQVTLSCSPISGHRSVSWYQQTPGQGLQFLFEYFSETQRNKGNFPGRFSGRQFSNSRSEMNVSTLELGDSALYLCASRDSGNTIYFGEGSWLTVV.

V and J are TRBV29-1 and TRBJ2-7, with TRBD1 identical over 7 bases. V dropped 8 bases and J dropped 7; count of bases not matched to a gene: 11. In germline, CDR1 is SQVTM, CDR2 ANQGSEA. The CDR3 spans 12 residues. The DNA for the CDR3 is TGCAGCATCCGACAGGGATCACGGGAGCAGTACTTC. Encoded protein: CSIRQGSREQYF.

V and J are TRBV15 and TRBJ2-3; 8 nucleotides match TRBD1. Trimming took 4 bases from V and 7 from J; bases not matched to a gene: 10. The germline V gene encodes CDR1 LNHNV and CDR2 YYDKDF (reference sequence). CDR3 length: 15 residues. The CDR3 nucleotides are TGTGCCACCAGCACGAGCCGGGACAGGCCTTATACGCAGTATTTT. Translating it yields CATSTSRDRPYTQYF. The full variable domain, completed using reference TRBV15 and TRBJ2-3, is DAMVIQNPRYQVTQFGKPVTLSCSQTLNHNVMYWYQQKSSQAPKLLFHYYDKDFNNEADTPDNFQSRRPNTSFCFLDIRSPGLGDTAMYLCATSTSRDRPYTQYFGPGTRLTVL.